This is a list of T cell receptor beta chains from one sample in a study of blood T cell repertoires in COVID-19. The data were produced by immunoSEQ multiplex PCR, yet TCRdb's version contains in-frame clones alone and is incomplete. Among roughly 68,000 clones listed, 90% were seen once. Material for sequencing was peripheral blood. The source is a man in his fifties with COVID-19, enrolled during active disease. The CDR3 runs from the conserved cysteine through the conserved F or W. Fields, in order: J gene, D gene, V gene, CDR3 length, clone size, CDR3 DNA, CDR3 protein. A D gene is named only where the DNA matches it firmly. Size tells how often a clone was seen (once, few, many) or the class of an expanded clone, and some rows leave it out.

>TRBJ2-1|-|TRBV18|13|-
TGTGCCAGCTCATCGGGACAAGAGGATGAGCAGTTCTTC
CASSSGQEDEQFF
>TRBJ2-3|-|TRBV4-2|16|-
TGTGCCAGCAGCCAAGTAGTTTACGGGAGCACAGATACGCAGTATTTT
CASSQVVYGSTDTQYF
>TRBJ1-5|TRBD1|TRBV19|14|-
TGTGCCAGTAGAAGCGGACAGGGGAATCAGCCCCAGCATTTT
CASRSGQGNQPQHF
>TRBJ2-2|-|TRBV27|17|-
TGTGCCAGCAGTCCTAATGGGGGCGTCTCCTACACCGGGGAGCTGTTTTTT
CASSPNGGVSYTGELFF
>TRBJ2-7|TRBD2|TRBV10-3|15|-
TGTGCCATCAGTGAACGACTAGCGGGAATGAGGGAGCAGTACTTC
CAISERLAGMREQYF
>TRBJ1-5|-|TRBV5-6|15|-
TGTGCCAGCAGCTTAGGGGTATACGGCAATCAGCCCCAGCATTTT
CASSLGVYGNQPQHF
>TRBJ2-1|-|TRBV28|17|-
TGTGCCAGCAGTTTCGATTTCGGGACACACTCCTACAATGAGCAGTTCTTC
CASSFDFGTHSYNEQFF
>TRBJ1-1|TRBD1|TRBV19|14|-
TGTGCCAGTAGATGGGACAGGGGGAGCACTGAAGCTTTCTTT
CASRWDRGSTEAFF
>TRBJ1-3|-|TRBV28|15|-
TGTGCCAGCAGTTTATCTAGAGTGTGGGGAAACACCATATATTTT
CASSLSRVWGNTIYF
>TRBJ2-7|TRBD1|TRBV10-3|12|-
TGTGCCACCGGGACAGCCTCCTACGAGCAGTACTTC
CATGTASYEQYF
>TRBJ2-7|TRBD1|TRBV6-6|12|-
TGTGCCACTCGGGACAGCCACTACGAGCAGTACTTC
CATRDSHYEQYF
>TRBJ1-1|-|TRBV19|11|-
TGTGCCAGTAGTGAGGAACGGCGCCCTTTCTTT
CASSEERRPFF
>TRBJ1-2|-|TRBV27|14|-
TGTGCCAGCACTACGGCAGCGAAAGGCTATGGCTACACCTTC
CASTTAAKGYGYTF
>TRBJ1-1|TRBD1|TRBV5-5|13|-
TGTGCCAGCCTGAGACAGGGGAACACTGAAGCTTTCTTT
CASLRQGNTEAFF
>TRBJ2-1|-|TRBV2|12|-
TGTGCCAGCAGTGTTTTTCTCAATGAGCAGTTCTTC
CASSVFLNEQFF
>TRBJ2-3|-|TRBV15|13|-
TGTGCCACCAGCAGGTCTATCACAGATACGCAGTATTTT
CATSRSITDTQYF
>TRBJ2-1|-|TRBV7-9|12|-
TGTGCCAGCAGCCCCATGCCAGGGGAGCAGTTCTTC
CASSPMPGEQFF
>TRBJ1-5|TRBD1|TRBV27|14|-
TGTGCCAGCACGGTGACAGGGGGCGATCAGCCCCAGCATTTT
CASTVTGGDQPQHF
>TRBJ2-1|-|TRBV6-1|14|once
TGTGCCAGCAGTGAACAGGGGTGGGTCAATGAGCAGTTCTTC
CASSEQGWVNEQFF
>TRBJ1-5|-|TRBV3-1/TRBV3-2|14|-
TGTGCCAGCAGCCAAGGGCACACCAATCAGCCCCAGCATTTT
CASSQGHTNQPQHF
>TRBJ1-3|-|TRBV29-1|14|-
TGCAGCGTGGCCCCGCGGGGTGCTGGAAACACCATATATTTT
CSVAPRGAGNTIYF
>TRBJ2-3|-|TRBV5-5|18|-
TGTGCCAGCAGCTTGGGGTTCTATAGCTCCCCACCCGCAGATACGCAGTATTTT
CASSLGFYSSPPADTQYF
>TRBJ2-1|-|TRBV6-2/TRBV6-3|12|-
TGTGCCAGCAGCCCCGGGAGTCACCAGGAGTTCTTC
CASSPGSHQEFF
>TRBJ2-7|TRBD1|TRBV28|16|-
TGTGCCAGCAGTTTGAGCCGGGACAGGGTCTCCTACGAGCAGTACTTC
CASSLSRDRVSYEQYF
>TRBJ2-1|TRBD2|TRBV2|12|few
TGTGCCAGCGGGACTAGCGGGACTGAGCAGTTCTTC
CASGTSGTEQFF
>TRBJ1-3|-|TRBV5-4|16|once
TGTGCCAGCAGCTTGGCACAGGGTCGCTCTGGAAACACCATATATTTT
CASSLAQGRSGNTIYF
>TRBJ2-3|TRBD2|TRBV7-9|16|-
TGTGCCAGCAGCTCCCAACTAGCGGGGGGAGTGGATACGCAGTATTTT
CASSSQLAGGVDTQYF
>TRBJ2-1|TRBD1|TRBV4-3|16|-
TGCGCCAGCAGCCTCCGAACCGGGACAGGGATGGACGGGCAGTTCTTC
CASSLRTGTGMDGQFF
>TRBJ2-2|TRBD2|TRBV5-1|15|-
TGCGCCAGCTCCTCTAGCGGGGGAGAAACCGGGGAGCTGTTTTTT
CASSSSGGETGELFF
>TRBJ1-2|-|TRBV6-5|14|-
TGTGCCAGCAGTTACCTCGACGGGAACTATGGCTACACCTTC
CASSYLDGNYGYTF